The rows below give T cell receptor beta chains drawn from one sample of a study of blood T cells in healthy people across ages. TCRdb processed the 5' RACE reads anew with MiXCR; each CDR3 protein has one entry. Of around 900,000 distinct CDR3 sequences in the sample, 25% to 35% were seen once. Sequencing was carried out using blood. The source is a woman of 80 years or more in good health. Each CDR3 is given without its conserved first and last residue. The size field is filled for only some rows; it gives once, few, many or a size class.

v_call: TRBV4-1
clone_size: NA
j_call: TRBJ2-4
cdr3_aa: ASSPRGNIQY

v_call: TRBV10-3
clone_size: few
j_call: TRBJ1-3
cdr3_aa: ASGTVSGNTIY

v_call: TRBV12-3/TRBV12-4
clone_size: many
j_call: TRBJ1-6
cdr3_aa: ASSLSQGHNSPLH

v_call: TRBV3-1
clone_size: many
j_call: TRBJ2-5
cdr3_aa: ASSQDLAGLAGLRETQY

v_call: TRBV13
clone_size: many
j_call: TRBJ1-2
cdr3_aa: ASSLVGSFNYGYT

v_call: TRBV10-3
clone_size: few
j_call: TRBJ1-5
cdr3_aa: AISGDFPGDSNQPQH

v_call: TRBV6-2/TRBV6-3
clone_size: NA
j_call: TRBJ1-1
cdr3_aa: ASTPRWGTNTEAF

v_call: TRBV4-3
clone_size: many
j_call: TRBJ1-6
cdr3_aa: ASSPKWDRNSPLH

v_call: TRBV3-1
clone_size: few
j_call: TRBJ1-1
cdr3_aa: ASSQDPGISNTEAF

v_call: TRBV18
clone_size: many
j_call: TRBJ1-4
cdr3_aa: ASSPGSTNEKLF

v_call: TRBV6-2/TRBV6-3
clone_size: few
j_call: TRBJ2-1
cdr3_aa: ATPGGTYEQF

v_call: TRBV6-5
clone_size: NA
j_call: TRBJ1-1
cdr3_aa: ASSSLGSGLFSNTEAF

v_call: TRBV7-9
clone_size: few
j_call: TRBJ1-5
cdr3_aa: ASSTDGGPPGNQPQH

v_call: TRBV28
clone_size: many
j_call: TRBJ2-6
cdr3_aa: ASEGRSASGANVLT

v_call: TRBV7-2
clone_size: NA
j_call: NA
cdr3_aa: ASSLPHTGLEQY

v_call: TRBV12-3/TRBV12-4
clone_size: NA
j_call: TRBJ1-6
cdr3_aa: ASSQSVGSKSPLH

v_call: TRBV18
clone_size: few
j_call: TRBJ2-1
cdr3_aa: ASSSWTLSSYNEQF

v_call: TRBV6-2/TRBV6-3
clone_size: many
j_call: TRBJ2-3
cdr3_aa: ASASSGPPRTQY

v_call: TRBV7-9
clone_size: many
j_call: TRBJ2-3
cdr3_aa: ASSVRQNTDTQY

v_call: TRBV5-1
clone_size: NA
j_call: TRBJ1-5
cdr3_aa: ASSPGAGNNQPQH

v_call: TRBV15
clone_size: many
j_call: TRBJ2-1
cdr3_aa: ATSSPGYNEQF

v_call: TRBV4-1
clone_size: NA
j_call: TRBJ2-6
cdr3_aa: ASSVGQIASGVNVLT

v_call: TRBV7-6
clone_size: many
j_call: TRBJ2-3
cdr3_aa: ASSLAQLDTQY

v_call: TRBV20-1
clone_size: many
j_call: TRBJ1-6
cdr3_aa: SAFDGLSSPLH

v_call: TRBV5-5
clone_size: few
j_call: TRBJ2-4
cdr3_aa: ASSTLDRIAKNIQY

v_call: TRBV12-3/TRBV12-4
clone_size: NA
j_call: TRBJ2-3
cdr3_aa: ASRVPADTQY

v_call: TRBV5-1
clone_size: NA
j_call: TRBJ2-1
cdr3_aa: ASSSTGLPREQF

v_call: TRBV5-1
clone_size: many
j_call: TRBJ1-2
cdr3_aa: ASSPTLDRTYGYT

v_call: TRBV6-5
clone_size: NA
j_call: TRBJ2-2
cdr3_aa: ASRSDVGYVGELF

v_call: TRBV5-1
clone_size: NA
j_call: TRBJ1-1
cdr3_aa: ASSVWDNTEAF

v_call: TRBV19
clone_size: NA
j_call: TRBJ2-2
cdr3_aa: ASTSTGKTGELF

v_call: TRBV28
clone_size: few
j_call: TRBJ2-1
cdr3_aa: ASSPGRGFREQF

v_call: TRBV28
clone_size: many
j_call: TRBJ2-7
cdr3_aa: ASSFGTGIPYEQY

v_call: TRBV28
clone_size: many
j_call: TRBJ1-2
cdr3_aa: ASSSGQGRNYGYT

v_call: TRBV6-2/TRBV6-3
clone_size: many
j_call: TRBJ2-1
cdr3_aa: ASSYLTQKAVRNEQF

v_call: TRBV6-1
clone_size: NA
j_call: TRBJ2-1
cdr3_aa: ASSTGTAHYNEQF

v_call: TRBV25-1
clone_size: many
j_call: TRBJ2-3
cdr3_aa: ASSDLRSTDTQY

v_call: TRBV3-1
clone_size: few
j_call: TRBJ1-1
cdr3_aa: ASSPRQHEAF

v_call: TRBV4-3
clone_size: many
j_call: TRBJ2-1
cdr3_aa: ASSPPGARSHNEQF

v_call: TRBV15
clone_size: NA
j_call: TRBJ1-1
cdr3_aa: AASRDYVENTEAF

v_call: TRBV5-1
clone_size: NA
j_call: TRBJ1-1
cdr3_aa: ASSGPRQGFTEAF

v_call: TRBV7-2
clone_size: many
j_call: TRBJ1-1
cdr3_aa: ASSLEGGIISNTEAF

v_call: TRBV7-9
clone_size: many
j_call: TRBJ1-5
cdr3_aa: ASSLTGVSNQPQH

v_call: TRBV6-5
clone_size: many
j_call: TRBJ2-1
cdr3_aa: ASSYPGQGRYNEQF

v_call: TRBV6-2/TRBV6-3
clone_size: NA
j_call: TRBJ1-1
cdr3_aa: ASGHPTKKTEAF

v_call: TRBV6-5
clone_size: many
j_call: TRBJ2-7
cdr3_aa: ASSYEGIAGPYEQY

v_call: TRBV5-1
clone_size: NA
j_call: TRBJ1-4
cdr3_aa: ASSTSTATNEKLI

v_call: TRBV6-6
clone_size: few
j_call: TRBJ2-1
cdr3_aa: ASYFRDSKQGQF

v_call: TRBV5-1
clone_size: many
j_call: TRBJ1-6
cdr3_aa: ASSSGHTYNSPLH

v_call: TRBV6-6
clone_size: once
j_call: TRBJ2-3
cdr3_aa: ASSITGSPDTRY

v_call: TRBV7-9
clone_size: NA
j_call: TRBJ2-3
cdr3_aa: ASSVTGYGSTDTQY

v_call: TRBV20-1
clone_size: many
j_call: TRBJ2-3
cdr3_aa: SATQQVRTDTQY

v_call: TRBV20-1
clone_size: many
j_call: TRBJ1-6
cdr3_aa: SARRADYNSPLH

v_call: TRBV20-1
clone_size: many
j_call: TRBJ2-3
cdr3_aa: STGLAGSTDTQY

v_call: TRBV7-9
clone_size: NA
j_call: TRBJ1-3
cdr3_aa: ASSFLAGSGNTIY

v_call: TRBV29-1
clone_size: NA
j_call: NA
cdr3_aa: SARTSGEGEQY

v_call: TRBV27
clone_size: NA
j_call: TRBJ2-3
cdr3_aa: ASSPRGRAGKNTDAQY

v_call: TRBV7-2
clone_size: NA
j_call: TRBJ1-2
cdr3_aa: ASSLVTGKLNYGYT

v_call: TRBV5-1
clone_size: NA
j_call: TRBJ1-1
cdr3_aa: ASSLGQGVMNTEAF